This T cell receptor (beta chain) was identified during a study of T cell responses to AZD1222 COVID-19 vaccine. Notes on the study in general: At study baseline, merely five or six AZD1222 recipients were seropositive. In the spike-specific TCR repertoire, nearly half reportedly target unmutated variant regions. It should be noted that donors were predominantly white British and more often female, and clonal diversity was possibly underestimated.

TCRdb's copy holds only in-frame clones and misses some; the assay was immunoSEQ multiplex PCR. The sample includes some 150,000 clones, over 85% of them seen just once. Concerning this clone: Its antigen is undetermined.

The length of the CDR3 is 13 residues. Germline-derived CDR1 and CDR2 are LGHDT and YNNKEL (reference sequence). V dropped 10 bases and J dropped 5 bases, with 14 bases sitting between them. The starting material was peripheral blood, obtained on day 0 of AZD1222 vaccination. The receptor's source is an adult in good health. The chain couples TRBV3-1 (or the pseudogene TRBV3-2) to TRBJ2-2, with D hard to call. CDR3 residues: CAILSTATGELFF. The CDR3 DNA follows: TGTGCCATACTGAGTACTGCTACCGGGGAGCTGTTTTTT.